Listed below are T cell receptor beta chains from one sample, sequenced in a study of metastatic and nonmetastatic thyroid tumors. Via MiXCR, TCRdb re-called the PCR reads. The sample lists approximately 7,900 clones, roughly 28% occurring once. Sequenced sample: adjacent normal tissue. The origin of the receptors is a male donor with papillary thyroid cancer or a benign thyroid nodule (not recorded which). Some clones in this sample may be carry-over from other donors' samples. Both conserved end residues are part of each CDR3. The D gene is left open where the match is weak. Clone size is shown for a subset of rows, as once, few, many or a class of expanded clone.

few,14,TRBV6-5,.,TRBJ2-7,CASSYGSGVVEQYF,TGTGCCAGCAGTTACGGTTCTGGGGTGGTCGAGCAGTACTTC
many,15,TRBV5-5,.,TRBJ1-2,CASSLAYTADYGYTF,TGTGCCAGCAGCTTGGCTTATACGGCGGACTATGGCTACACCTTC
few,15,TRBV27,TRBD1,TRBJ2-7,CASSLSRTGSYEQYF,TGTGCCAGCAGTTTATCCCGGACAGGGTCCTACGAGCAGTACTTC
.,17,TRBV19,.,TRBJ2-1,CASSPLLSGSIDNEQFF,TGTGCCAGTAGTCCTCTACTATCGGGGTCCATCGACAATGAGCAGTTCTTC
medium-sized,14,TRBV6-1,.,TRBJ1-5,CASSARPGEEPQHF,TGTGCCAGCAGTGCCCGGCCAGGGGAAGAACCCCAGCATTTT
.,15,TRBV12-3/TRBV12-4,TRBD2,TRBJ2-7,CASRPSGRGSYEHYF,TGTGCCAGCAGGCCAAGCGGGAGGGGGTCCTACGAGCATTACTTC
.,14,TRBV20-1,.,TRBJ2-3,CSASTSFILDTQYF,TGCAGTGCTTCCACTAGCTTTATTTTGGATACGCAGTATTTT
.,12,TRBV7-9,.,TRBJ2-7,CASSQDSPRQYF,TGTGCCAGCAGCCAAGACTCTCCCAGGCAGTACTTC
.,16,TRBV5-1,TRBD1,TRBJ1-6,CASSLVGQGKNSPLHF,TGCGCCAGCAGCTTGGTGGGACAGGGGAAGAATTCACCCCTCCACTTT
.,17,TRBV3-1,TRBD1,TRBJ1-2,CASSQDLGTGLTYGYTF,TGTGCCAGCAGCCAAGATCTAGGGACAGGGCTTACCTATGGCTACACCTTC
.,13,TRBV20-1,.,TRBJ1-3,CSAYRFSGNTIYF,TGCAGTGCTTACAGATTCTCTGGAAACACCATATATTTT
medium-sized,14,TRBV5-1,.,TRBJ1-1,CASSLGGVLTEAFF,TGCGCCAGCAGCTTGGGAGGGGTTCTCACTGAAGCTTTCTTT
few,15,TRBV6-2/TRBV6-3,.,TRBJ2-7,CASNQASRRDYEQYF,TGTGCCAGCAATCAAGCCTCAAGACGGGACTACGAGCAGTACTTC
.,12,TRBV6-5,.,TRBJ2-7,CASSYSAGEQYF,TGTGCCAGCAGTTACTCCGCTGGGGAGCAGTACTTC
.,18,TRBV19,.,TRBJ1-6,CASSTGGVLSSYNSPLHF,TGTGCCAGTAGCACCGGAGGGGTTTTGAGCTCCTATAATTCACCCCTCCACTTT
.,15,TRBV5-1,.,TRBJ2-7,CASAPPGALSYEQYF,TGCGCCAGCGCCCCGCCGGGGGCCCTCTCCTACGAGCAGTACTTC
few,13,TRBV6-1,TRBD1,TRBJ2-7,CASMDRDLYEQYF,TGTGCCAGCATGGACAGGGACCTATACGAGCAGTACTTC
once,15,TRBV5-1,.,TRBJ2-7,CASSLAGGLFYEQYF,TGCGCCAGCAGCTTGGCAGGGGGACTTTTCTACGAGCAGTACTTT
many,13,TRBV5-1,.,TRBJ2-7,CASSFADLNEQYF,TGCGCCAGCAGCTTCGCTGACCTCAACGAGCAGTACTTC
many,12,TRBV12-3/TRBV12-4,.,TRBJ2-2,CASSYRTGELFF,TGTGCCAGCAGTTATAGGACCGGGGAGCTGTTTTTT
medium-sized,15,TRBV2,.,TRBJ1-4,CASSGTRSTNEKLFF,TGTGCCAGCAGTGGGACAAGGTCCACTAATGAAAAACTGTTTTTT
few,12,TRBV27,.,TRBJ1-5,CASSSTPGYQHF,TGTGCCAGCAGTTCCACCCCAGGGTACCAGCATTTT
medium-sized,13,TRBV6-1,.,TRBJ2-5,CASMKTASETQYF,TGTGCCAGCATGAAGACTGCCTCGGAGACCCAGTACTTC
many,17,TRBV4-1,TRBD2,TRBJ2-1,CASSHLGVVAGNNEQFF,TGCGCCAGCAGCCACCTCGGAGTGGTAGCGGGAAACAATGAGCAGTTCTTC
.,14,TRBV6-1,TRBD1,TRBJ2-7,CASSGGTGGYEQYF,TGTGCCAGCAGCGGAGGGACAGGGGGCTACGAGCAGTACTTC
.,15,TRBV6-2/TRBV6-3,TRBD2,TRBJ2-5,CASRPGLAGEETQYF,TGTGCCAGCAGGCCGGGACTAGCGGGTGAAGAGACCCAGTACTTC
medium-sized,16,TRBV5-1,.,TRBJ1-2,CASSSNPEHANYGYTF,TGCGCCAGCAGTTCGAATCCAGAACACGCTAACTATGGCTACACCTTC
.,10,TRBV20-1,.,TRBJ2-1,CSATENEQFF,TGCAGTGCTACGGAGAATGAGCAGTTCTTC
.,13,TRBV3-1,.,TRBJ1-4,CACIQRGFEKLFF,TGTGCCTGCATCCAACGGGGGTTTGAAAAACTGTTTTTT
.,16,TRBV4-2,TRBD2,TRBJ2-3,CASSPLAGGATDTQYF,TGTGCCAGCAGCCCACTAGCGGGGGGCGCCACAGATACGCAGTATTTT
medium-sized,13,TRBV10-2,.,TRBJ2-3,CASSDRATDTQYF,TGCGCCAGCAGTGACAGGGCCACAGATACGCAGTATTTT
large,16,TRBV6-1,TRBD1,TRBJ1-1,CASSEDRDRRDTEAFF,TGTGCCAGCAGTGAAGATCGGGACAGGAGGGACACTGAAGCTTTCTTT
medium-sized,15,TRBV12-3/TRBV12-4,TRBD1,TRBJ2-7,CASSTRDSELHEQYF,TGTGCCAGCAGCACCCGGGACAGTGAACTCCACGAGCAGTACTTC
many,18,TRBV4-1,.,TRBJ1-2,CASSQVGRQKRLEYGYTF,TGCGCCAGCAGCCAAGTGGGACGGCAAAAAAGGCTCGAGTATGGCTACACCTTC
medium-sized,13,TRBV12-5,TRBD2,TRBJ2-1,CASGSLAGLEQFF,TGTGCTAGTGGTTCCTTAGCGGGATTGGAGCAGTTCTTC
.,18,TRBV6-5,.,TRBJ1-1,CASSYIPQSPFGRGEAFF,TGTGCCAGCAGTTACATACCACAGTCTCCTTTTGGGCGAGGTGAAGCTTTCTTT
medium-sized,17,TRBV13,.,TRBJ2-2,CASSLDGGDRNTGELFF,TGTGCCAGCAGCTTAGACGGGGGGGACAGGAACACCGGGGAGCTGTTTTTT
few,13,TRBV27,TRBD1,TRBJ2-7,CASSFRGRYEQYF,TGTGCCAGCAGTTTCAGGGGGCGATACGAGCAGTACTTC
.,16,TRBV9,.,TRBJ2-2,CASSTDRPTNTGELFF,TGTGCCAGCAGCACTGACAGGCCAACGAACACCGGGGAGCTGTTTTTT
few,14,TRBV28,.,TRBJ1-2,CASSLLQGVYGYTF,TGTGCCAGCAGTTTACTCCAGGGAGTCTATGGCTACACCTTC
medium-sized,14,TRBV12-3/TRBV12-4,.,TRBJ1-2,CASTLLGQNYGYTF,TGTGCCAGCACCTTGTTGGGGCAGAACTATGGCTACACCTTC
.,16,TRBV6-1,.,TRBJ2-7,CASSEGQTGALYEQYF,TGTGCCAGCAGTGAAGGGCAGACCGGCGCGTTATACGAGCAGTACTTC
.,14,TRBV30,.,TRBJ2-3,CAWNPGPSQDTQYF,TGTGCCTGGAATCCGGGACCATCTCAAGATACGCAGTATTTT
few,15,TRBV6-1,TRBD2,TRBJ2-7,CASRPRLAGVYEQYF,TGTGCCAGCAGACCACGACTAGCGGGAGTCTACGAGCAGTACTTC
medium-sized,13,TRBV10-1,.,TRBJ2-1,CASSDSRGNEQFF,TGCGCCAGCAGTGATTCCAGGGGCAATGAGCAGTTCTTC
few,15,TRBV25-1,.,TRBJ2-5,CASSEPTTVEETQYF,TGTGCCAGCAGTGAGCCCACTACCGTGGAAGAGACCCAGTACTTC